This T cell receptor (beta chain) comes out of a study of T-cell memory formation after mild COVID-19. The overall study: The two donors had largely donor-specific TCR clusters. Study observations and caveats: Contracting CD8+ clones were enriched in EMRA, CD4+ mainly in CM and EM.

5'RACE with constant-segment primers yielded barcoded, UMI-tagged TCR alpha and TCR beta cDNA libraries. MiXCR, run by TCRdb on the 5' RACE reads, gives a single entry per CDR3 protein. The table has about 400,000 distinct CDR3 sequences, approximately 15% seen once. This CDR3 has 18 residues. J lost 0 bases, V lost 0 bases, and 12 bases had no gene match. Germline assignment: CDR1 DFQATT and CDR2 SNEGSKA (reference sequence). Remarks on this clonotype: The antigen is unknown.

This sequence was found in a man between 18 and 29 years old who had mild COVID-19 (a few samples of this study predate the infection). Cell type and time point are not known. The sample consisted of PBMCs or a T cell subset sorted from them (not recorded which). The chain has TRBV20-1 and TRBJ2-5; 8 positions match TRBD1. The CDR3 is CSARDFVGTGLYQETQYF. CDR3 DNA sequence: TGCAGTGCTAGAGATTTCGTTGGGACAGGCTTGTACCAAGAGACCCAGTACTTC.